The rows below give T cell receptor beta chains drawn from one sample of a study of shared clonotypes between healthy human individuals. The protocol was immunoSEQ multiplex PCR, while the TCRdb copy is restricted to in-frame clones and leaves out a portion. The top ten clones hold around 1.1% of a sample with 2 million to 2.5 million clones, about 95% of them seen once. What was sequenced was naive CD8+ T cells sorted from blood. All receptors derive from a man aged 18 to 35 in good health. CDR3s include the opening cysteine and the closing phenylalanine or tryptophan. The D gene is left open where the match is weak. Expanded clones get a size class; other rows say once, few or many, or leave the size out.

J gene | V gene | D gene | clone size | CDR3 protein | CDR3 DNA
TRBJ2-5 | TRBV7-3 | - | - | CASSLTGGGETQYF | TGTGCCAGCAGCTTAACGGGGGGCGGAGAGACCCAGTACTTC
TRBJ2-5 | TRBV5-6 | - | - | CASSWGGFLDVAPETQYF | TGTGCCAGCAGTTGGGGGGGCTTTCTTGACGTGGCACCAGAGACCCAGTACTTC
TRBJ2-7 | TRBV10-2 | TRBD1 | - | CASNLGGTGAYEQYF | TGCGCCAGCAACTTAGGTGGGACAGGAGCATACGAGCAGTACTTC
TRBJ2-5 | TRBV4-3 | TRBD2 | - | CASSQDLLAEEKETQYF | TGCGCCAGCAGCCAAGATCTGCTAGCGGAAGAGAAAGAGACCCAGTACTTC
TRBJ2-7 | TRBV7-8 | - | - | CASSLEYPEQYF | TGTGCCAGCAGTTTAGAGTACCCCGAGCAGTACTTC
TRBJ1-1 | TRBV7-9 | - | - | CASSLEAGGTEAFF | TGTGCCAGCAGCTTAGAGGCTGGGGGTACTGAAGCTTTCTTT
TRBJ2-5 | TRBV5-1 | - | - | CASSLAMETQYF | TGCGCCAGCAGCTTGGCCATGGAGACCCAGTACTTC
TRBJ2-2 | TRBV6-5 | TRBD1 | once | CASSQTGENTGELFF | TGTGCCAGCAGTCAGACAGGGGAGAACACCGGGGAGCTGTTTTTT
TRBJ1-4 | TRBV11-2 | - | - | CASSLDPKTATNEKLFF | TGTGCCAGCAGCTTAGATCCGAAGACAGCAACTAATGAAAAACTGTTTTTT
TRBJ2-5 | TRBV7-9 | - | - | CASSLIPEETQYF | TGTGCCAGCAGCTTAATCCCAGAAGAGACCCAGTACTTC
TRBJ2-5 | TRBV9 | - | - | CASSVGTSNLETQYF | TGTGCCAGCAGCGTAGGGACGAGCAATCTTGAGACCCAGTACTTC
TRBJ1-1 | TRBV10-2 | TRBD1 | - | CASVTGREAFF | TGCGCCAGCGTGACAGGGAGAGAAGCTTTCTTT
TRBJ1-4 | TRBV21-1 | - | - | CASSKDRDRGFNEKLFF | TGTGCCAGCAGCAAAGACCGGGACAGGGGGTTTAATGAAAAACTGTTTTTT
TRBJ2-3 | TRBV19 | - | - | CASSRAATDTQYF | TGTGCCAGTAGTAGGGCAGCCACAGATACGCAGTATTTT
TRBJ2-2 | TRBV9 | TRBD2 | - | CASSVSSGSYTGELFF | TGTGCCAGCAGCGTATCCAGCGGGAGTTACACCGGGGAGCTGTTTTTT
TRBJ2-2 | TRBV6-5 | - | - | CASSYLGTGELFF | TGTGCCAGCAGTTACCTGGGCACCGGGGAGCTGTTTTTT
TRBJ1-6 | TRBV11-2 | TRBD1 | - | CASSLDSQDRNSPLHF | TGTGCCAGCAGCTTAGATAGTCAGGACAGGAATTCACCCCTCCACTTT
TRBJ2-5 | TRBV11-2 | - | - | CASSLDPPRELQETQYF | TGTGCCAGCAGCTTAGATCCCCCCAGGGAGCTCCAAGAGACCCAGTACTTC
TRBJ2-7 | TRBV10-3 | - | - | CAISKTDYEQYF | TGTGCCATCAGCAAGACAGACTACGAGCAGTACTTC
TRBJ2-7 | TRBV7-2 | TRBD1 | - | CASEPGDRGHEQYF | TGTGCCAGCGAGCCCGGGGACAGGGGTCACGAGCAGTACTTC
TRBJ2-7 | TRBV9 | TRBD2 | - | CASSPTLAGAYEQYF | TGTGCCAGCAGCCCAACACTAGCGGGGGCCTACGAGCAGTACTTC
TRBJ2-2 | TRBV15 | - | once | CATSSGPQGRTGELFF | TGTGCCACCAGCAGTGGCCCCCAGGGTAGGACCGGGGAGCTGTTTTTT
TRBJ2-3 | TRBV9 | TRBD2 | - | CASSLGLAGETDTQYF | TGTGCCAGCAGCCTTGGACTAGCGGGAGAGACAGATACGCAGTATTTT
TRBJ2-7 | TRBV10-3 | TRBD2 | - | CAINSGRSYEQYF | TGTGCCATCAATAGCGGGAGGTCCTACGAGCAGTACTTC
TRBJ2-4 | TRBV13 | - | - | CASSLGAGIAKNIQYF | TGTGCCAGCAGCTTAGGGGCAGGGATAGCCAAAAACATTCAGTACTTC
TRBJ2-7 | TRBV5-1 | - | few | CASSLDGSYEQYF | TGCGCCAGCAGCTTGGACGGTTCCTACGAGCAGTACTTC
TRBJ2-7 | TRBV5-4 | - | - | CASSLSSPDYEQYF | TGTGCCAGCAGCTTGTCGTCCCCTGACTACGAGCAGTACTTC
TRBJ2-3 | TRBV9 | - | - | CASSGHSTDTQYF | TGTGCCAGCAGCGGCCATAGCACAGATACGCAGTATTTT
TRBJ1-2 | TRBV27 | - | - | CASSSNSGAGYGYTF | TGTGCCAGCAGCTCGAACTCGGGGGCGGGGTATGGCTACACCTTC
TRBJ2-7 | TRBV28 | TRBD2 | - | CASRLAGDLYEQYF | TGTGCCAGCAGGCTAGCGGGGGACCTCTACGAGCAGTACTTC
TRBJ2-3 | TRBV5-6 | - | - | CASSLEGVLDLDTQYF | TGTGCCAGCAGCTTGGAAGGGGTCCTAGATCTAGATACGCAGTATTTT
TRBJ1-2 | TRBV9 | - | - | CASSPNQAGTSGYTF | TGTGCCAGCAGCCCTAACCAGGCGGGAACCAGCGGCTACACCTTC
TRBJ2-3 | TRBV14 | TRBD2 | - | CASSQVGGMSTDTQYF | TGTGCCAGCAGCCAAGTGGGGGGGATGAGCACAGATACGCAGTATTTT